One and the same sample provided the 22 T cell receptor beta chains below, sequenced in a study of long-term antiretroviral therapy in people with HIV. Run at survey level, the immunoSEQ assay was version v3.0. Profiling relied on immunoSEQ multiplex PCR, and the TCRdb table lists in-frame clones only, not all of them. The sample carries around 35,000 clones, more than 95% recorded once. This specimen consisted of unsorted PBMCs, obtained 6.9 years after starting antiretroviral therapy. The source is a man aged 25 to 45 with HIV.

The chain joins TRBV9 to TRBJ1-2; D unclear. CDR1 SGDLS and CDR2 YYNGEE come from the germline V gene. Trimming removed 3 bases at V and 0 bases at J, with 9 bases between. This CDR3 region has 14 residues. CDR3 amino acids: CASSGGGTNYGYTF. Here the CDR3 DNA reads TGTGCCAGCAGCGGAGGAGGGACTAACTATGGCTACACCTTC.

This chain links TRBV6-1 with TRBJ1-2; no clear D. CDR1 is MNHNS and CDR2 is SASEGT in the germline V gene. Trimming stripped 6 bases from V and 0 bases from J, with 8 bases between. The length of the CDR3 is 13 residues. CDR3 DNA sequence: TGTGCCAGCAGCGACGGGACTAACTATGGCTACACCTTC. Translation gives CASSDGTNYGYTF.

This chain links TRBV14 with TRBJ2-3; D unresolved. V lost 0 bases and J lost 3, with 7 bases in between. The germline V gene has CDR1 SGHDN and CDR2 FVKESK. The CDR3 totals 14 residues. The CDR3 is CASSQDGFTDTQYF. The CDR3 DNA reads TGTGCCAGCAGCCAAGACGGCTTTACAGATACGCAGTATTTT.

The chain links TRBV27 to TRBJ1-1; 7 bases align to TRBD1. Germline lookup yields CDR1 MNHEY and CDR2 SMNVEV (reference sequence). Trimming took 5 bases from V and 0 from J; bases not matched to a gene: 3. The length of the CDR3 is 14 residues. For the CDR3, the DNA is TGTGCCAGCAGTCACAGGGGTATGAACACTGAAGCTTTCTTT. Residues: CASSHRGMNTEAFF.

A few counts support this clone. Here the CDR3 reads CASSYSRSSYGYTF. The CDR3 DNA follows: TGTGCCAGCAGTTACTCCCGCAGCTCTTATGGCTACACCTTC. The J gene is TRBJ1-2, the V gene TRBV6-5; the D is unclear. Germline loops: CDR1 MNHEY, CDR2 SVGAGI. This CDR3 is built from 14 residues. Deletions cut 0 bases from V and 5 bases from J, with 10 bases between.

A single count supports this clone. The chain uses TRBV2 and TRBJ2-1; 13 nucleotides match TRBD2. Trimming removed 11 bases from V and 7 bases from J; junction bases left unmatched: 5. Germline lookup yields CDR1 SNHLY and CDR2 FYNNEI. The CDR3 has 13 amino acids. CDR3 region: CAGGLAGWNEQFF. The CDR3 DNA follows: TGTGCCGGGGGACTAGCGGGGTGGAATGAGCAGTTCTTC.

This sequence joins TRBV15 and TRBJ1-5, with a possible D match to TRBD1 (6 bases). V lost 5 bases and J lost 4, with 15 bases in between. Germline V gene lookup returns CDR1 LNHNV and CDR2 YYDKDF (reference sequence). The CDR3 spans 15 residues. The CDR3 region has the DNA TGTGCCACCAGCTCTCGCCAGGGGCCGAATCAGCCCCAGCATTTT. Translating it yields CATSSRQGPNQPQHF.

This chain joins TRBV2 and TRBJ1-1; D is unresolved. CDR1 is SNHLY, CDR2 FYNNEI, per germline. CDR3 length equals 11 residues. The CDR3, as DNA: TGTGCAAAACAAGGTAGGAGGGAAGCTTTCTTT. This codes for CAKQGRREAFF.

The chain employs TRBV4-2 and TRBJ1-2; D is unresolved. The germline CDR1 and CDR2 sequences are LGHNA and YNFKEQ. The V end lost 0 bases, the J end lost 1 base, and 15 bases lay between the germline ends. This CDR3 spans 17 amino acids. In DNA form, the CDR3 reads TGTGCCAGCAGCCAAGATCCCACACCCCCCAGTAACTATGGCTACACCTTC. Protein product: CASSQDPTPPSNYGYTF.

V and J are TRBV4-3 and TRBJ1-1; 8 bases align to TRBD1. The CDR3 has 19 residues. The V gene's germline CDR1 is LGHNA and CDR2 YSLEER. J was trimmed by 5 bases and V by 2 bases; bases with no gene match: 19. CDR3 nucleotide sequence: TGCGCCAGCAGCCAAACGGTCGAAACGGACAGGGAGGTTGCGACTGAAGCTTTCTTT. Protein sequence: CASSQTVETDREVATEAFF.

CDR3 in DNA: TGCGCCAGCAGCTTGGCTCCTCCCGGGTTGGACTACGAGCAGTACTTC. This gives the protein CASSLAPPGLDYEQYF. V is TRBV5-1 and J is TRBJ2-7; D not certain. The CDR3 has 16 residues. CDR1 is SGHRS, CDR2 YFSETQ, per germline. The V end lost 0 bases, the J end lost 3 bases, and 16 bases lay between the germline ends.

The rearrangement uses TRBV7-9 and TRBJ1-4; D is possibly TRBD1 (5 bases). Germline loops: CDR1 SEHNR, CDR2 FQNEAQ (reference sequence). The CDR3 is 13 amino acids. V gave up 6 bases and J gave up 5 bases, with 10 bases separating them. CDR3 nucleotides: TGTGCCAGCAGTCCGGGGCCGAATGAAAAACTGTTTTTT. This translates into CASSPGPNEKLFF.

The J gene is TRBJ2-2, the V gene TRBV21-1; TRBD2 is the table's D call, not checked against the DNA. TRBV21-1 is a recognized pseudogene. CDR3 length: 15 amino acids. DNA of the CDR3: TGTGCCAGCAGGTCAGTGGGGGGGAACACCGGGGAGCTGTTTTTT. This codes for CASRSVGGNTGELFF.

The chain's CDR3 is CASSAQSGTERADTQYF. The CDR3 nucleotides read TGTGCCAGCAGCGCACAATCCGGGACGGAGAGGGCGGATACGCAGTATTTT. The J gene is TRBJ2-3, the V gene TRBV11-2; tentatively, D is TRBD1 or TRBD2 (5 bases each). Germline CDR1 and CDR2: SGHAT and FQNNGV. The germline V and J ends were trimmed by 5 bases and 6 bases, with 24 bases remaining between them. CDR3 length: 17 residues.

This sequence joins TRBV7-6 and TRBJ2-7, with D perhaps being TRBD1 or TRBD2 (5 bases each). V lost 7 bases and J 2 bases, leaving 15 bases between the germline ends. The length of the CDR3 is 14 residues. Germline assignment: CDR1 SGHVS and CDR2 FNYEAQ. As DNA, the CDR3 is TGTGCCAGCACCGCCGGGACCAATCCCTACGAGCAGTACTTC. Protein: CASTAGTNPYEQYF.

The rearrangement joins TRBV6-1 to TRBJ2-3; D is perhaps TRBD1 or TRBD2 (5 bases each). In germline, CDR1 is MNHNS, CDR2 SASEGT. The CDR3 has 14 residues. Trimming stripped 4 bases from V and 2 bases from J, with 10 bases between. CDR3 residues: CASSAGAATDTQYF. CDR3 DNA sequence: TGTGCCAGCAGTGCCGGGGCTGCCACAGATACGCAGTATTTT.

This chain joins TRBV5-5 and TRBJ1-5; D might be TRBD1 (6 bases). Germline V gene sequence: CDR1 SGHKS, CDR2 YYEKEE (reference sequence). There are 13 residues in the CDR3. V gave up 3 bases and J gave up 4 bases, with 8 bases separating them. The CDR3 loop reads CASSYQGNQPQHF. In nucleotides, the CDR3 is TGTGCCAGCAGCTACCAGGGGAATCAGCCCCAGCATTTT.

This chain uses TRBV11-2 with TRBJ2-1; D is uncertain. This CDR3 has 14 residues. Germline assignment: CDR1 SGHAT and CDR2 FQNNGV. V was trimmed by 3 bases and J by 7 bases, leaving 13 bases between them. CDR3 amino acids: CASSFASKGNEQFF. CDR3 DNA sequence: TGTGCCAGCAGCTTCGCCTCCAAAGGGAATGAGCAGTTCTTC.

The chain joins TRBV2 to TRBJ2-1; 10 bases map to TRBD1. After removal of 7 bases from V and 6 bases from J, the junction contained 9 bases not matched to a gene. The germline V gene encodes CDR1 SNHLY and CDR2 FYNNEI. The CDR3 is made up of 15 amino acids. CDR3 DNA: TGTGCCAGCATCCCCGACAGGGGGCGGAGCAATGAGCAGTTCTTC. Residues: CASIPDRGRSNEQFF.

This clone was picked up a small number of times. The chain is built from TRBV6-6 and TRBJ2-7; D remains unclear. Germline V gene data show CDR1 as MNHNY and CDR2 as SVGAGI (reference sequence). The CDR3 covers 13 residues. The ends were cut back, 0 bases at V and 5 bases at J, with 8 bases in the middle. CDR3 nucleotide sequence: TGTGCCAGCAGTTACTCGAGGCAGAACGAGCAGTACTTC. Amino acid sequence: CASSYSRQNEQYF.

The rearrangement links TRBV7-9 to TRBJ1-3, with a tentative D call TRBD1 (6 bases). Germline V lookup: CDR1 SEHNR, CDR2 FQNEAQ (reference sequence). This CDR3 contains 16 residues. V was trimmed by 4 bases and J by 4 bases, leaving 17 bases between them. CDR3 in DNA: TGTGCCAGCAGCTCCCCTTTACAGGGCTCAGGAAACACCATATATTTT. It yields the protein CASSSPLQGSGNTIYF.

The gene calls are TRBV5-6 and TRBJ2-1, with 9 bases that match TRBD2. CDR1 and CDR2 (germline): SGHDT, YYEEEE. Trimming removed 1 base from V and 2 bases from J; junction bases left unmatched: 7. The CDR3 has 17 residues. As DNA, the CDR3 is TGTGCCAGCAGCTTGTTGTTGCGGGGGGGACCCTACAATGAGCAGTTCTTC. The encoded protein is CASSLLLRGGPYNEQFF. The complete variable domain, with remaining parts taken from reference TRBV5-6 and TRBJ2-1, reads DAGVTQSPTHLIKTRGQQVTLRCSPKSGHDTVSWYQQALGQGPQFIFQYYEEEERQRGNFPDRFSGHQFPNYSSELNVNALLLGDSALYLCASSLLLRGGPYNEQFFGPGTRLTVL.